This entry concerns a single T cell receptor (beta chain). The data belong to a study of blood T cell repertoires in COVID-19. Study as a whole: Material from acute and convalescent COVID-19 was sourced from the United States, Italy and Spain. PBMCs, B-cell-depleted T cells, or T cells provided the cDNA or gDNA that made up the material.

Under the authors' procedure: Scientists estimated how many nucleated cells there were by amplifying reference gene primers. The assay was immunoSEQ multiplex PCR, and TCRdb's table has in-frame clones only and misses some. That table supplies the V and J calls and clone size; D and trimming were determined from the DNA. Of some 180,000 clones in the sample, about four fifths were seen once. The CDR3 is 15 amino acids. Germline lookup yields CDR1 SNHLY and CDR2 FYNNEI. The V gene end was trimmed by 4 bases and the J gene end by 3 bases; junction bases not matched to a gene: 5. The Seattle patients joined while their infection was active and were tracked longitudinally afterward.

The chain is built from TRBV2 and TRBJ1-5; 8 bases are shared with TRBD1. The sequenced sample was peripheral blood. This sequence was found in a woman over 75 with COVID-19, enrolled during active disease. CDR3 amino acids: CASSGGQAHNQPQHF. The CDR3 DNA sequence: TGTGCCAGCAGTGGGGGACAGGCTCACAATCAGCCCCAGCATTTT.